These 18 T cell receptor beta chains were all obtained from the same sample, sequenced in a study of blood T cell repertoires in COVID-19. Only in-frame clones appear in the TCRdb table, and some are missing; sequencing was by immunoSEQ multiplex PCR. The table has about 210,000 clones, roughly 77% seen once. Sequencing used PBMCs or T cells enriched from blood (not recorded which). These receptor sequences come from a man aged 35-49 years who had recovered from COVID-19.

The gene calls are TRBV6-5 and TRBJ2-5; TRBD2 is a possible D gene (6 bases). This CDR3 region has 11 residues. Germline V gene data show CDR1 as MNHEY and CDR2 as SVGAGI. V lost 10 bases and J lost 5, with 11 bases in between. The CDR3 coding sequence is TGTGCCATCGCTGGAGGGGAGACCCAGTACTTC. Translation: CAIAGGETQYF.

The V call is TRBV9, the J call TRBJ2-5, with 7 bases aligning to TRBD1. Germline CDR1 is SGDLS and CDR2 is YYNGEE. CDR3 length: 14 amino acids. V was clipped by 3 bases and J by 0 bases; unmatched bases: 2. The CDR3 protein is CASSAGTDQETQYF. DNA of the CDR3: TGTGCCAGCAGCGCCGGGACAGACCAAGAGACCCAGTACTTC.

There are a few counts of this clone. The rearrangement links TRBV7-7 to TRBJ2-3, with 8 nucleotides matching TRBD2. CDR1 SSHAT and CDR2 FNYEAQ come from the germline V gene (reference sequence). V gave up 2 bases and J gave up 3 bases; unmatched junction bases: 19. The CDR3 sequence is 20 residues long. CDR3 nucleotide sequence: TGTGCCAGCAGCTTACGGGCGGGAGGCCCGGTACCCCAGAGGACAGATACGCAGTATTTT. Translated, it gives CASSLRAGGPVPQRTDTQYF.

The J gene is TRBJ1-1, the V gene TRBV2; 8 nucleotides agree with TRBD1. Trimming at V came to 5 bases and at J to 5 bases, leaving 7 bases not matched to a gene. CDR3 length: 14 amino acids. The V gene's germline CDR1 is SNHLY and CDR2 FYNNEI. CDR3 loop: CASSSRGQGTEAFF. The CDR3 DNA sequence: TGTGCCAGCAGTTCCAGGGGGCAGGGGACTGAAGCTTTCTTT.

This sequence joins TRBV29-1 and TRBJ1-1, with D perhaps TRBD1 (5 bases). V shed 5 bases and J shed 0 bases, with 16 bases lying between them. CDR1 is SQVTM and CDR2 is ANQGSEA in the germline V gene. This CDR3 has 15 amino acids. The CDR3 nucleotides read TGCAGCGTTCTACAGGCCGGTACTATGAACACTGAAGCTTTCTTT. Its protein product is CSVLQAGTMNTEAFF.

The gene calls are TRBV11-2 and TRBJ2-1; 10 positions match TRBD2. Germline values: CDR1 SGHAT, CDR2 FQNNGV. The CDR3 totals 15 residues. The J segment lost 2 bases and the V segment lost 3 bases, leaving 1 base of the junction unmatched. The CDR3 region is CASSFSGGAYNEQFF. The CDR3 DNA reads as TGTGCCAGCAGCTTCAGCGGGGGGGCCTACAATGAGCAGTTCTTC.

The rearrangement uses TRBV7-3 and TRBJ2-1; 12 bases are shared with TRBD1. Germline lookup yields CDR1 SGHTA and CDR2 FQGTGA. CDR3 length: 16 residues. With V trimmed by 5 bases and J by 9 bases, 11 bases remained unmatched. CDR3 DNA sequence: TGTGCCAGCAGCCAGTGGGGACAGGGGGCATTAGGTGAGCAGTTCTTC. It specifies CASSQWGQGALGEQFF.

The genes are TRBV5-1 and TRBJ2-1; the match to TRBD2 covers 9 bases. This CDR3 spans 15 amino acids. J gave up 9 bases and V 0 bases, and 7 bases lay outside the gene matches. From germline, CDR1 is SGHRS and CDR2 YFSETQ. In DNA, the CDR3 is TGCGCCAGCAGCTTGGCCCCCGGGACTAGCAGTGAGCAGTTCTTC. Translation gives CASSLAPGTSSEQFF. Full variable domain (missing parts from reference TRBV5-1 and TRBJ2-1): KAGVTQTPRYLIKTRGQQVTLSCSPISGHRSVSWYQQTPGQGLQFLFEYFSETQRNKGNFPGRFSGRQFSNSRSEMNVSTLELGDSALYLCASSLAPGTSSEQFFGPGTRLTVL.

V is TRBV19 and J is TRBJ1-3; no clear D. The CDR3 spans 15 residues. The V gene lost 5 bases and the J gene lost 4 bases, with 15 bases spanning the gap. Looked up from germline, CDR1 is LNHDA and CDR2 is SQIVND (reference sequence). The chain's CDR3 is CASSPSTSGGNTIYF. CDR3 DNA: TGTGCCAGTAGTCCTAGCACCTCGGGAGGAAACACCATATATTTT.

The chain recombines TRBV5-1 with TRBJ2-1; D gene ambiguous. Germline V lookup: CDR1 SGHRS, CDR2 YFSETQ. CDR3 length: 14 residues. V dropped 3 bases and J dropped 4 bases, with 11 bases sitting between them. As DNA, the CDR3 is TGCGCCAGCAGCTCGACCGGGTTATACAATGAGCAGTTCTTC. It codes for CASSSTGLYNEQFF.

The chain combines TRBV7-2 with TRBJ1-2; D ambiguous. The CDR3 sequence is 14 residues long. From germline, CDR1 is SGHTA and CDR2 FQGNSA. Trimming removed 1 base at V and 8 bases at J, with 14 bases between. In DNA form, the CDR3 reads TGTGCCAGCAGCTTAGGTCCAGGATCGCGCGGCTACACCTTC. Its protein is CASSLGPGSRGYTF.

The J gene is TRBJ1-5, the V gene TRBV19; 9 bases line up with TRBD1. Trimming at V came to 6 bases and at J to 3 bases, leaving 6 bases not matched to a gene. This CDR3 contains 15 residues. Germline loops: CDR1 LNHDA, CDR2 SQIVND (reference sequence). In DNA form, the CDR3 reads TGTGCCAGTAGCACCACAGGGGGCAACAATCAGCCCCAGCATTTT. It codes for CASSTTGGNNQPQHF. The variable domain in full, with the rest retrieved from reference TRBV19 and TRBJ1-5, is DGGITQSPKYLFRKEGQNVTLSCEQNLNHDAMYWYRQDPGQGLRLIYYSQIVNDFQKGDIAEGYSVSREKKESFPLTVTSAQKNPTAFYLCASSTTGGNNQPQHFGDGTRLSIL.

V is TRBV6-6 and J is TRBJ1-5; the match to TRBD1 covers 12 bases. The CDR3 consists of 19 residues. From germline, CDR1 is MNHNY and CDR2 SVGAGI (reference sequence). J lost 1 base, V lost 5 bases, and 12 bases had no gene match. CDR3 protein: CASSPTGTGGYGSNQPQHF. DNA of the CDR3: TGTGCCAGCAGTCCCACCGGGACAGGGGGCTACGGGAGCAATCAGCCCCAGCATTTT.

The chain links TRBV18 to TRBJ1-5; TRBD1 agrees at 11 bases. CDR1 is KGHSH, CDR2 LQKENI, per germline. V shed 3 bases and J 6 bases; nucleotides not matched to a gene: 4. The CDR3 consists of 15 residues. The CDR3 sequence is CASSPGTGGFQPQHF. In DNA form, the CDR3 reads TGTGCCAGCTCACCCGGGACAGGGGGTTTTCAGCCCCAGCATTTT.

The genes are TRBV5-1 and TRBJ1-2; 9 bases fit TRBD1. The germline CDR1 and CDR2 sequences are SGHRS and YFSETQ. With 2 bases clipped from V and 7 bases from J, the junction kept 3 bases outside the gene matches. The CDR3 is made up of 13 amino acids. The CDR3 nucleotides read TGCGCCAGCAGCTTACAGGGGGCACGTGGCTACACCTTC. This encodes CASSLQGARGYTF.

The V and J genes are TRBV5-1 and TRBJ1-2, with TRBD1 matching over 7 bases. Trimming at V came to 4 bases and at J to 0 bases, leaving 3 bases not matched to a gene. Germline CDR1 and CDR2: SGHRS and YFSETQ. CDR3 size: 14 residues. CDR3 DNA: TGCGCCAGCAGCGACAGGGTGGCTAACTATGGCTACACCTTC. As protein: CASSDRVANYGYTF.

This chain connects TRBV5-3 to TRBJ1-4, with TRBD1 identical over 9 bases. TRBV5-3 is identified as an open reading frame with a role that is uncertain. J gave up 0 bases and V 1 base, and 19 bases lay outside the gene matches. The CDR3 runs to 22 residues. CDR3 sequence reads: CARSLSRQYRGLMGATNEKLFF. The CDR3, as DNA: TGTGCCAGAAGCTTGAGCAGGCAGTACAGGGGGCTTATGGGTGCAACTAATGAAAAACTGTTTTTT.

The gene calls are TRBV5-8 and TRBJ2-7; a weak D match, TRBD2 (6 bases). The ends were cut back, 4 bases at V and 3 bases at J, with 14 bases in the middle. The CDR3 spans 14 residues. Germline CDR1 is SGHTS and CDR2 is YDEGEE. CDR3 sequence (DNA): TGTGCCAGCAGCGTTAGCGGTCTCCTCTACGAGCAGTACTTC. Its translation: CASSVSGLLYEQYF.